This T cell receptor beta chain derives from a study of T cell responses to AZD1222 COVID-19 vaccine. As regards this clone: No antigen is known for it.

Study results and limitations: Spike was spanned by vaccine-associated CD4 TCRs, which were dominant at 160-218 and 743-854. Close to half of spike-specific TCRs reportedly recognize unmutated variant regions. Two doses of AZD1222 preceded a rise in Spike-specific TCR breadth and depth. Donors, mostly white British, included more females; clonal diversity was possibly underestimated.

V was pared by 5 bases and J by 9 bases, with 13 bases of the junction left unmatched. This CDR3 contains 15 residues. Germline V gene sequence: CDR1 LGHDT, CDR2 YNNKEL (reference sequence). Sequencing was performed with immunoSEQ multiplex PCR; in TCRdb, only in-frame clones are kept and a portion is missing. The sample holds about 100,000 clones, 70% to 90% seen once. This TCR was recovered from an adult in good health. The source material was peripheral blood, sampled on day 0 of AZD1222 vaccination. The chain couples TRBV3-1 (or the pseudogene TRBV3-2) to TRBJ2-1; 7 positions agree with TRBD2. CDR3 bases: TGTGCCAGCAGCGCCGGGCGGCGGGAGTTGAGTGAGCAGTTCTTC. Translated, it gives CASSAGRRELSEQFF.